One and the same sample provided the 9 T cell receptor beta chains below, sequenced in a study of cytomegalovirus exposure and HLA in healthy donors. The method was immunoSEQ multiplex PCR; TCRdb's version includes in-frame clones alone and lacks a portion of them. The table lists approximately 120,000 clones, about nine tenths of them singletons. Material for sequencing was PBMCs. The receptors here all came from a woman under 30 in good health and CMV-seronegative.

V is TRBV11-3 and J is TRBJ2-5, with TRBD1 as a possible D gene (5 bases). This CDR3 has 15 amino acids. Trimming stripped 4 bases from V and 5 bases from J, with 17 bases between. Germline V gives CDR1 SGHNT, CDR2 YENEEA. The CDR3 DNA reads as TGTGCCAGCAGCTCCGACTCAGGGCAGTGGGAGACCCAGTACTTC. Translating it yields CASSSDSGQWETQYF.

The genes are TRBV4-1 and TRBJ2-1, with 10 bases matching TRBD2. V shed 4 bases, J shed 7 bases, and the junction held 13 bases outside the gene matches. Germline CDR1 and CDR2: MGHRA and YSYEKL. The CDR3 runs 17 residues. DNA of the CDR3: TGCGCCAGCAGCCCTCGGGGAGCGGGGGGGGTTGTGAATGAGCAGTTCTTC. Protein sequence: CASSPRGAGGVVNEQFF.

CDR3 sequence: CASSQLGLADNEQFF. The CDR3 bases are TGCGCCAGCAGCCAACTGGGACTAGCGGATAATGAGCAGTTCTTC. The chain employs TRBV4-1 and TRBJ2-1, with 11 bases identical to TRBD2. Germline CDR1 reads MGHRA; CDR2 reads YSYEKL. Trimming removed 2 bases from V and 7 bases from J; junction bases left unmatched: 4. The CDR3 is made up of 15 amino acids.

The chain recombines TRBV4-2 with TRBJ2-1, with D unresolved. This CDR3 has 16 residues. Trimming pared 1 base from V and 0 bases from J, leaving 10 bases between. Germline CDR1 and CDR2: LGHNA and YNFKEQ. CDR3 sequence reads: CASSQAYSDSYNEQFF. The DNA of the CDR3 is TGTGCCAGCAGCCAAGCGTACTCCGACTCCTACAATGAGCAGTTCTTC.

The chain recombines TRBV18 with TRBJ1-5; D call uncertain. Trimming took off 5 bases at V and 6 bases at J, with 14 bases between the two ends. This CDR3 comprises 14 residues. Germline V lookup: CDR1 KGHSH, CDR2 LQKENI. The CDR3 reads CASSKGREGQPQHF. The CDR3 region has the DNA TGTGCCAGCTCAAAGGGTCGCGAGGGTCAGCCCCAGCATTTT. Filled out from reference TRBV18 and TRBJ1-5, the complete variable domain reads NAGVMQNPRHLVRRRGQEARLRCSPMKGHSHVYWYRQLPEEGLKFMVYLQKENIIDESGMPKERFSAEFPKEGPSILRIQQVVRGDSAAYFCASSKGREGQPQHFGDGTRLSIL.

The chain links TRBV15 to TRBJ1-5, with 9 nucleotides matching TRBD1. V lost 1 base and J lost 6; bases outside the gene matches: 1. The CDR3 runs 14 residues. CDR1 and CDR2 (germline): LNHNV, YYDKDF (reference sequence). The CDR3 sequence is CATSRGQGVQPQHF. In DNA, the CDR3 is TGTGCCACCAGCAGAGGACAGGGGGTTCAGCCCCAGCATTTT.

The chain employs TRBV7-9 and TRBJ2-1; 8 nucleotides align to TRBD1. The CDR3 totals 15 residues. The trim removed 4 bases at V and 4 bases at J, leaving 6 bases unmatched. Germline CDR1 and CDR2: SEHNR and FQNEAQ (reference sequence). CDR3 sequence: CASSSRTGRYNEQFF. The CDR3 DNA reads TGTGCCAGCAGCTCTCGGACAGGGAGGTACAATGAGCAGTTCTTC. Full variable domain (remainder filled in from reference TRBV7-9 and TRBJ2-1): DTGVSQNPRHKITKRGQNVTFRCDPISEHNRLYWYRQTLGQGPEFLTYFQNEAQLEKSRLLSDRFSAERPKGSFSTLEIQRTEQGDSAMYLCASSSRTGRYNEQFFGPGTRLTVL.

In this sample, this clone turned up a few times. The chain combines TRBV27 with TRBJ1-2, with TRBD1 matching 10 bases. From germline, CDR1 is MNHEY and CDR2 SMNVEV (reference sequence). With V trimmed by 6 bases and J by 3 bases, 1 base remained unmatched. The CDR3 is 13 amino acids. This CDR3 is CASRTGGDYGYTF. CDR3 coding DNA: TGTGCCAGCAGGACAGGGGGCGACTATGGCTACACCTTC.

The chain combines TRBV28 with TRBJ2-1; 7 positions match TRBD1. V shed 4 bases and J 0 bases; nucleotides not matched to a gene: 3. The CDR3 runs 15 residues. In germline, CDR1 is MDHEN, CDR2 SYDVKM. The CDR3, as DNA: TGTGCCAGCAGTTACAGGGGAAGCTCCTACAATGAGCAGTTCTTC. Translated, it gives CASSYRGSSYNEQFF.